The TCR beta chain described here comes from a study of blood T cell repertoires in COVID-19. Across the whole study: The United States, Italy and Spain were the sources of the acute and convalescent COVID-19 samples. T cells, B-cell-depleted T cells, or PBMCs supplied cDNA or gDNA.

The CDR3 is 15 residues long. V was clipped by 3 bases and J by 4 bases, with 18 bases between them. Germline V gene lookup returns CDR1 GTSNPN and CDR2 SVGIG (reference sequence). This clone appeared a few times. Original data processing: Estimated nucleated cell counts came from reference gene primer amplification. The assay was immunoSEQ multiplex PCR, and TCRdb's table has in-frame clones only and misses some. The D gene and trimming were derived from the DNA, and the V and J assignments and clone size from that table. This table has around 160,000 clones, 84% appearing once. Sequenced input: peripheral blood. The sequence was collected from a woman older than 75 with acute or convalescent COVID-19. The genes are TRBV30 and TRBJ1-2; possibly TRBD1 for D (5 bases). For the CDR3, the DNA is TGTGCCTGGAGCCTGTCCAGGGATTCTCTCTATGGCTACACCTTC. Protein sequence: CAWSLSRDSLYGYTF. The full variable domain, rest sourced from reference TRBV30 and TRBJ1-2, is SQTIHQWPATLVQPVGSPLSLECTVEGTSNPNLYWYRQAAGRGLQLLFYSVGIGQISSEVPQNLSASRPQDRQFILSSKKLLLSDSGFYLCAWSLSRDSLYGYTFGSGTRLTVV.